This TCR beta chain was identified during a study (dated by TCRdb to the mid-2010s). With respect to the entire study: The study examined whether tumor-infiltrating Tregs in breast cancer are drawn from blood Tregs or arise in situ by conversion from other CD4+ T cell subsets.

Study-wide conclusions, independent of this receptor: The validation in the larger cohort was limited to a single TCR beta V-J rearrangement instead of whole repertoires. Tumor memory CD4+ T cell TCR gene usage clustered with blood and lymph node memory CD4+ cells and lymph node naive CD4+ cells. The TCR alpha and beta sequences of tumor-infiltrating Tregs showed the greatest overlap with tumor naive CD4+ T cells, followed by blood naive CD4+ T cells.

Amplification of full-length TCR variable regions was done by 5' RACE PCR using constant-region reverse primers, and this step was followed by semi-nested PCR with Nested Universal Primer A. The ReliaPrep RNA Cell Miniprep System was used to extract total RNA, which was then reverse transcribed into 5'RACE-ready cDNA with the SMARTer RACE 5'/3' Kit. Multiplex adaptors were used to barcode full-length TCR alpha and beta libraries, and the barcoded libraries were sequenced on an Illumina MiSeq. In the paper's pipeline: For each of nine subset-tissue groups, sequencing data from the five patients were pooled, and the groups were compared by unsupervised clustering of TCR gene usage. The Morisita-Horn index was used to calculate repertoire similarity, with shared sequences weighted according to their contribution to each repertoire. TCRdb reworked the public reads: Q25 trimming with fastp, MiXCR clone assembly, productive beta chains retained. Here each entry gathers all rows of one CDR3 protein and keeps the most common genes and DNA. TCRdb, rather than the study authors, made the V and J calls. The sample yields 20,000 to 25,000 distinct CDR3 sequences; more than 30% were counted once. Together, the top ten hold 2% to 2.5% of the sample.

After removal of 6 bases from V and 6 bases from J, the junction retains 9 bases not matched to a gene. The CDR3 runs 16 residues from the cysteine to the phenylalanine. This entry keeps only the CDR3 DNA: 48 bases, framed from base 1. For this clonotype: Its antigen target is currently unknown. No base-level quality is on record; no much larger clone is a single base apart.

To purify naive CD4+ T cells, the Miltenyi Naive CD4+ T Cell Isolation kit was used, and CD25 microbeads served to deplete Tregs. Tregs, naive and memory CD4+ T cells from tumor, blood and ipsilateral draining lymph nodes of 5 or 6 breast cancer patients underwent full-length TCR alpha and beta sequencing. Tumor tissue and lymph nodes from ipsilateral axillary dissection were perfused with PBS, minced and digested with collagenase I and hyaluronidase. FACS confirmed that the sorted cell populations were more than 90% pure. Sequencing was performed on tumor-infiltrating naive CD4+ T cells sorted from the breast tumor. Taken with the paper, the label for cell subset or site translates to: naive CD4+ T cells, CD4+CD45RA+CD25-. The rearrangement combines TRBV12-3 or TRBV12-4 with TRBJ2-1, and TRBD2 aligns with 12 junction nucleotides. The sequence came from a female donor with breast cancer. The CDR3: CASSRLTSGRTNEQFF. The sequence in DNA is TGTGCCAGCAGCCGCCTGACTAGCGGGAGAACCAATGAGCAGTTCTTC.